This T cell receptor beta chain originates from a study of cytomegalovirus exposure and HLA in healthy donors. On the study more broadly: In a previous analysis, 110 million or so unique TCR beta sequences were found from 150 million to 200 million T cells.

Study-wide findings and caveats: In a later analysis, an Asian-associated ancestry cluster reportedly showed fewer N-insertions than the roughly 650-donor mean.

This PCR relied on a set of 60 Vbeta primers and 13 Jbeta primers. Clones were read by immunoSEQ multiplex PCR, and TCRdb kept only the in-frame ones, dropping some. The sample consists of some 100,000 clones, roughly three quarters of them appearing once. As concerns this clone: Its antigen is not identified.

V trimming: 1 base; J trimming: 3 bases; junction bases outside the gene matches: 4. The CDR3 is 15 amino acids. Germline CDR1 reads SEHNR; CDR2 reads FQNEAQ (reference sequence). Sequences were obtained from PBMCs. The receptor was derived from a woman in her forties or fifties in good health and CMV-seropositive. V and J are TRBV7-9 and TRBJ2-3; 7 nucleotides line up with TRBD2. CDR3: CASSLGAGKTDTQYF. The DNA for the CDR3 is TGTGCCAGCAGCTTAGGAGCGGGAAAGACAGATACGCAGTATTTT.